This T cell receptor (beta chain) comes out of a study of cytomegalovirus exposure and HLA in healthy donors. This clone was recorded once. TCRdb's table, derived via immunoSEQ multiplex PCR, lists solely in-frame clones and lacks some. The sample carries tens of thousands of clones, approximately 91% recorded once. Germline lookup yields CDR1 SQVTM and CDR2 ANQGSEA. CDR3 length equals 15 residues. The V segment lost 7 bases and the J segment 4 bases; nucleotides outside the gene matches: 10. The rearrangement uses TRBV29-1 and TRBJ2-1, with 10 bases identical to TRBD2. The sequenced material came from PBMCs. The source is a man younger than 30 in good health and CMV-seronegative. The CDR3 region is CSDRSLAGRYNEQFF. Written as DNA, the CDR3 is TGCAGCGACCGTTCACTAGCGGGAAGATACAATGAGCAGTTCTTC.